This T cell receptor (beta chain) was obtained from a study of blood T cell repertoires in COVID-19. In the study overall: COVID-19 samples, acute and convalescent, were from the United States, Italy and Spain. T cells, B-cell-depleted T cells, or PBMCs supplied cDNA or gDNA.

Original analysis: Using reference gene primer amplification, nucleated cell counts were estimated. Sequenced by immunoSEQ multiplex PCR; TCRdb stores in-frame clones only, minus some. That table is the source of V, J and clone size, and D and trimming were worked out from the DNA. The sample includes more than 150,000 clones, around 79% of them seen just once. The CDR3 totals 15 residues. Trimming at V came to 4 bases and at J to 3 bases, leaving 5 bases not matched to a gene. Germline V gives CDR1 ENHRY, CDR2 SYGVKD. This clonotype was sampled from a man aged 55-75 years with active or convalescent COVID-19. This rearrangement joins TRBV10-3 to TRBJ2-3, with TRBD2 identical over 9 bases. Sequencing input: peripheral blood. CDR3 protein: CAISGAGGGTDTQYF. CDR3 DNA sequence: TGTGCCATCAGTGGTGCGGGAGGGGGGACAGATACGCAGTATTTT.